These 24 T cell receptor beta chains came from one sample sequenced in a study of tumour-infiltrating T cells in Burkitt lymphoma. The table came from immunoSEQ multiplex PCR; TCRdb's copy has only in-frame clones and leaves some out. In the table there are roughly 13,000 clones, 75% of which are singletons. Sequencing was performed on tumor tissue. These receptors came from a human donor with diffuse large B-cell lymphoma.

This clone is deemed medium-sized. The CDR3 nucleotides read TGTGCCAGCAGCTTATTGGGGGCGGGAGAAAAACTGTTTTTT. Its translation: CASSLLGAGEKLFF. V is TRBV7-8 and J is TRBJ1-4; D may be TRBD1 (6 bases). The CDR3 length is 14 residues. CDR1 and CDR2 (germline): SGHVS, FQNEAQ. Trimming cost V 2 bases and J 8 bases, with 12 bases left between them.

The rearrangement links TRBV15 to TRBJ1-5; TRBD1 aligns across 10 bases. Trimming took 2 bases from V and 6 from J; bases not matched to a gene: 16. The V gene's germline CDR1 is LNHNV and CDR2 YYDKDF (reference sequence). The CDR3 has 19 amino acids. CDR3 nucleotide sequence: TGTGCCACCAGCAGAAAACGACATGACGTGGGACAGGGGATTCAGCCCCAGCATTTT. Its protein is CATSRKRHDVGQGIQPQHF.

The V call is TRBV30, the J call TRBJ2-4; D unclear. Germline V gives CDR1 GTSNPN, CDR2 SVGIG (reference sequence). V was clipped by 2 bases and J by 5 bases, with 16 bases between them. The CDR3 is 15 residues long. CDR3 DNA sequence: TGTGCCTGGAGTAGAGGTCCCATCGCCCAAAACATTCAGTACTTC. Its protein is CAWSRGPIAQNIQYF.

The chain combines TRBV30 with TRBJ2-1, with D possibly TRBD2 on 5 matching bases. CDR1 GTSNPN and CDR2 SVGIG come from the germline V gene (reference sequence). V was pared by 4 bases and J by 3 bases, with 16 bases between. This CDR3 is 15 amino acids long. The CDR3 DNA reads as TGTGCCTGGACCTCTCGGGCGGGTAACTACAATGAGCAGTTCTTC. It translates to CAWTSRAGNYNEQFF.

This chain uses TRBV7-9 with TRBJ2-1; TRBD2 agrees at 12 bases. Germline V gives CDR1 SEHNR, CDR2 FQNEAQ (reference sequence). With V trimmed by 3 bases and J by 6 bases, 15 bases remained unmatched. The CDR3 contains 19 residues. CDR3 in amino acids: CASSFLDLGLAGSGNEQFF. The CDR3 DNA reads as TGTGCCAGCAGCTTTTTAGACCTCGGACTAGCGGGATCAGGCAATGAGCAGTTCTTC. The full variable domain, rest sourced from reference TRBV7-9 and TRBJ2-1, is DTGVSQNPRHKITKRGQNVTFRCDPISEHNRLYWYRQTLGQGPEFLTYFQNEAQLEKSRLLSDRFSAERPKGSFSTLEIQRTEQGDSAMYLCASSFLDLGLAGSGNEQFFGPGTRLTVL.

In its sample, this clone was seen once. CDR3 in amino acids: CACPPREGGTEAFF. The CDR3 coding sequence is TGTGCCTGTCCCCCTAGGGAGGGGGGCACTGAAGCTTTCTTT. The genes are TRBV30 and TRBJ1-1; maybe TRBD1 (6 bases). Germline values: CDR1 GTSNPN, CDR2 SVGIG (reference sequence). The CDR3 is 14 residues long. Between the trimmed V and J ends, which lost 6 bases and 4 bases, there was a span of 18 bases. Complete variable domain (other parts from reference TRBV30 and TRBJ1-1): SQTIHQWPATLVQPVGSPLSLECTVEGTSNPNLYWYRQAAGRGLQLLFYSVGIGQISSEVPQNLSASRPQDRQFILSSKKLLLSDSGFYLCACPPREGGTEAFFGQGTRLTVV.

In its sample, this clone is medium-sized. The chain links TRBV7-9 to TRBJ1-5, with 7 bases identical to TRBD1. This CDR3 has 15 residues. The V gene's germline CDR1 is SEHNR and CDR2 FQNEAQ (reference sequence). The junction had 10 bases not matched to a gene; V was cut back by 4 bases and J by 7 bases. CDR3 in amino acids: CASSSDRQGGQPQHF. The CDR3 DNA is TGTGCCAGCAGCTCCGACAGACAGGGAGGCCAGCCCCAGCATTTT.

This clone was seen a few times. V is TRBV28 and J is TRBJ2-5; D call uncertain. The germline V and J ends were trimmed by 7 bases and 4 bases, with 10 bases remaining between them. Germline values: CDR1 MDHEN, CDR2 SYDVKM. CDR3 length: 12 residues. The CDR3 sequence: CASTSRVETQYF. The CDR3 bases are TGTGCCAGCACCTCTAGAGTAGAGACCCAGTACTTC.

V usage is TRBV11-2 and J usage is TRBJ2-7, with D possibly being TRBD1 (6 bases). In germline, CDR1 is SGHAT, CDR2 FQNNGV. V was shortened by 6 bases and J by 2 bases, with 8 bases between the two germline ends. This CDR3 has 12 amino acids. CDR3 DNA: TGTGCCAGCAGTCAGGGGACCTACGAGCAGTACTTC. It codes for CASSQGTYEQYF.

Concerning this clone itself: The sample contains more than one DNA sequence encoding this CDR3. The chain joins TRBV7-9 to TRBJ2-3; no definite D call. Trimming stripped 1 base from V and 4 bases from J, with 3 bases between. CDR3 length equals 12 residues. Germline V gene data show CDR1 as SEHNR and CDR2 as FQNEAQ (reference sequence). CDR3 region: CASSLGADTQYF. The CDR3 bases are TGTGCCAGCAGCTTAGGGGCAGATACGCAGTATTTT.

The J gene is TRBJ2-2, the V gene TRBV18; 9 bases map to TRBD2. The CDR3 totals 16 residues. The J segment lost 0 bases and the V segment lost 5 bases, leaving 4 bases of the junction unmatched. Germline V gene data show CDR1 as KGHSH and CDR2 as LQKENI. The CDR3 DNA is TGTGCCAGCTCAAGAAGCGGGAGGTCGAACACCGGGGAGCTGTTTTTT. Encoded protein: CASSRSGRSNTGELFF.

V is TRBV5-1 and J is TRBJ1-1, with D uncertain. The CDR3 is 15 amino acids. Germline V gene sequence: CDR1 SGHRS, CDR2 YFSETQ. Trimming left V 0 bases short and J 1 base short, with 10 bases between. CDR3 nucleotide sequence: TGCGCCAGCAGCTTGGCCGCGCGGCAGAACACTGAAGCTTTCTTT. It specifies CASSLAARQNTEAFF.

The chain carries TRBV5-6 and TRBJ1-5, with TRBD1 as a possible D gene (5 bases). Trimming cost V 0 bases and J 4 bases, with 11 bases left between them. The CDR3 sequence is 15 residues long. The germline CDR1 and CDR2 sequences are SGHDT and YYEEEE. CDR3 coding DNA: TGTGCCAGCAGCTTGGACCGGGGGAGGAATCAGCCCCAGCATTTT. Translated: CASSLDRGRNQPQHF.

This clone came up a few times. Sequence at one end of the junction differs from germline and may be a read error. V and J are TRBV6-6 and TRBJ1-2; a possible D gene is TRBD1 (5 bases). Germline assignment: CDR1 MNHNY and CDR2 SVGAGI (reference sequence). The CDR3 has 11 amino acids. This CDR3 reads CASRRGPALAF. The CDR3 DNA reads TGTGCCAGCAGGCGGGGCCCCGCGTTGGCCTTC.

The CDR3 loop reads CASSLTPGAVYEQYF. In nucleotides, the CDR3 is TGTGCCAGCAGCCTTACGCCCGGGGCTGTCTACGAGCAGTACTTC. This chain connects TRBV5-6 to TRBJ2-7; D may match TRBD1 or TRBD2 (5 bases each). Looked up from germline, CDR1 is SGHDT and CDR2 is YYEEEE. The CDR3 has 15 amino acids. V lost 4 bases, J lost 3 bases, and 17 bases lay in between.

The rearrangement links TRBV7-2 to TRBJ2-5; D gene uncertain. V shed 3 bases and J shed 0 bases, with 11 bases lying between them. This CDR3 contains 15 residues. CDR1 SGHTA and CDR2 FQGNSA come from the germline V gene. The CDR3 sequence is CASSFWAAYQETQYF. The CDR3 DNA sequence: TGTGCCAGCAGCTTCTGGGCGGCGTACCAAGAGACCCAGTACTTC.

The chain combines TRBV28 with TRBJ2-5; no clear D gene. V was clipped by 3 bases and J by 1 base, with 6 bases between them. CDR1 MDHEN and CDR2 SYDVKM come from the germline V gene. This CDR3 has 13 amino acids. The CDR3 coding sequence is TGTGCCAGCAGTTTTGGACGCCAAGAGACCCAGTACTTC. Its protein product is CASSFGRQETQYF.

This chain uses TRBV6-5 with TRBJ2-5; D tentatively reads TRBD1 or TRBD2 (5 bases each). Trimming shortened V by 0 bases and J by 2 bases, and 10 bases separated the two germline ends. The CDR3 has 15 residues. The V gene's germline CDR1 is MNHEY and CDR2 SVGAGI. This CDR3 is CASSYSWDQQETQYF. The CDR3 DNA reads TGTGCCAGCAGTTACTCCTGGGACCAACAAGAGACCCAGTACTTC.

This clone was detected only once. The rearrangement uses TRBV19 and TRBJ1-2, with D hard to call. Looked up from germline, CDR1 is LNHDA and CDR2 is SQIVND (reference sequence). Trimming stripped 3 bases from V and 8 bases from J, with 7 bases between. The CDR3 loop spans 11 amino acids. The CDR3 loop reads CASSIDSGYTF. CDR3 nucleotide sequence: TGTGCCAGTAGTATCGACTCGGGCTACACCTTC.

CDR3 nucleotides: TGTGCCAGCAGGAACCAACCCAATGAGCAGTTCTTC. Its translation: CASRNQPNEQFF. This chain uses TRBV7-8 with TRBJ2-1; D ambiguous. Trimming left V 6 bases short and J 6 bases short, with 9 bases between. The length of the CDR3 is 12 residues. The V gene's germline CDR1 is SGHVS and CDR2 FQNEAQ.

By share, this clone ranks as medium-sized (0.01 to 0.1%). The chain employs TRBV5-1 and TRBJ2-1, with TRBD2 matching over 7 bases. Germline V gene data show CDR1 as SGHRS and CDR2 as YFSETQ. The junction had 3 bases not matched to a gene; V was cut back by 4 bases and J by 2 bases. The CDR3 is 14 residues long. DNA for the CDR3: TGCGCCAGCAGCACGGGGACTACCTACAATGAGCAGTTCTTC. This sequence encodes CASSTGTTYNEQFF.

The chain joins TRBV6-1 to TRBJ2-1, with D possibly being TRBD1 (5 bases). The germline V gene encodes CDR1 MNHNS and CDR2 SASEGT. V lost 2 bases and J lost 15, with 8 bases in between. The CDR3 has 10 residues. The chain's CDR3 is CASSERGGFF. The CDR3 DNA sequence: TGTGCCAGCAGTGAAAGGGGTGGGTTCTTC.

The rearrangement joins TRBV5-4 to TRBJ2-2, with D possibly called TRBD1 or TRBD2 (6 bases each). Between the trimmed V and J ends, which lost 4 bases and 6 bases, there was a span of 13 bases. CDR1 and CDR2 (germline): SGHNT, YYREEE (reference sequence). CDR3 length equals 14 residues. CDR3 in DNA: TGTGCCAGCAGCACAGAGGGGGGTGCCGGGGAGCTGTTTTTT. It encodes CASSTEGGAGELFF.

CDR3 sequence reads: CASSVEQGARREKLFF. As DNA, the CDR3 is TGTGCCAGCAGCGTAGAACAGGGGGCAAGGCGTGAAAAACTGTTTTTT. The chain is built from TRBV9 and TRBJ1-4, with TRBD1 identical over 9 bases. Trimming removed 0 bases from V and 7 bases from J; junction bases left unmatched: 7. The CDR3 covers 16 residues. The germline V gene has CDR1 SGDLS and CDR2 YYNGEE.